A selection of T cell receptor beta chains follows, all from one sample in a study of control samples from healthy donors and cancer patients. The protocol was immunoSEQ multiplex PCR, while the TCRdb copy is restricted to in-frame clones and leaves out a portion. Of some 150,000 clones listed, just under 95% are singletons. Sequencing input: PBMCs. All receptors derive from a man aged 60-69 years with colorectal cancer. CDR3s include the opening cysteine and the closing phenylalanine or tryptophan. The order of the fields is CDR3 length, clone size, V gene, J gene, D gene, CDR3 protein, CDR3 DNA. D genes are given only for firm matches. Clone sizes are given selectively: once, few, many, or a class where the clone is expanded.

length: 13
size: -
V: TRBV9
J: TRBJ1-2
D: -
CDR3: CASSLDPNYGYTF
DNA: TGTGCCAGCAGCCTGGACCCGAACTATGGCTACACCTTC

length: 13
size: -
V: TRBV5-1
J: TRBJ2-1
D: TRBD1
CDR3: CASRRGQGNEQFF
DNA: TGCGCCAGCAGGAGGGGACAGGGGAATGAGCAGTTCTTC

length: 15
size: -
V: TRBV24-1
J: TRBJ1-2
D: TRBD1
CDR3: CATSDLGTGKDGYTF
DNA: TGTGCCACCAGTGATTTGGGGACAGGAAAGGATGGCTACACCTTC

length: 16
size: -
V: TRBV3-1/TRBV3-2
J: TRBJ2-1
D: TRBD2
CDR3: CASSRSSGGDYNEQFF
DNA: TGTGCCAGCAGCCGATCTAGCGGGGGAGACTACAATGAGCAGTTCTTC

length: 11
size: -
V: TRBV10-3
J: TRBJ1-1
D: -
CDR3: CASGGNTEAFF
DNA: TGTGCCTCGGGGGGGAACACTGAAGCTTTCTTT

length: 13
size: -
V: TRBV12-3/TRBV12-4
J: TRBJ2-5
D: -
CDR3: CASSLNRRETQYF
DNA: TGTGCCAGCAGTTTAAACAGAAGGGAGACCCAGTACTTC

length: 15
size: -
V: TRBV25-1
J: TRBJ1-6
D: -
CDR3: CASSEGQGYNSPLHF
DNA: TGTGCCAGCAGTGAGGGGCAGGGGTATAATTCACCCCTCCACTTT

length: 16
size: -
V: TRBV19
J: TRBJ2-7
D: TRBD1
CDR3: CASSIAGQGATYEQYF
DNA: TGTGCCAGTAGTATAGCAGGGCAGGGGGCTACCTACGAGCAGTACTTC

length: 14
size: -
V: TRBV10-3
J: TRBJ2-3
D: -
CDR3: CAILAGPSTDTQYF
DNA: TGTGCCATCTTGGCGGGACCTAGCACAGATACGCAGTATTTT

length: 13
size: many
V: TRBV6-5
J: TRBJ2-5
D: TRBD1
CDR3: CASSQGAGETQYF
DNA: TGTGCCAGCAGTCAGGGGGCGGGAGAGACCCAGTACTTC